The 21 T cell receptor beta chains in this list originate from one sample, sequenced in a study of blood T cell repertoires in COVID-19 (dated by TCRdb to the early 2020s). The library came from the immunoSEQ multiplex PCR assay. The table was pulled from immuneACCESS by TCRdb, which kept in-frame rearrangements only. Such tables lose some clones; where checked, under half of the loss comes from unresolved V genes, and the rest has no known cause. This sample is represented by around 100,000 clones; approximately 86% of them were singletons. The ten largest clones add up to 5% of the sample. Input material: peripheral blood. The receptors here all came from a human donor in a cohort sampled during active COVID-19.

This chain uses TRBV19 with TRBJ1-1; D may be TRBD1 (6 bases). Trimming cost V 4 bases and J 0 bases, with 12 bases left between them. Germline V gives CDR1 LNHDA, CDR2 SQIVND (reference sequence). The CDR3 consists of 15 residues. DNA of the CDR3: TGTGCCAGTAGTAAGGGGGACATCTTGAACACTGAAGCTTTCTTT. Residues: CASSKGDILNTEAFF. The variable domain in full, with the rest retrieved from reference TRBV19 and TRBJ1-1, is DGGITQSPKYLFRKEGQNVTLSCEQNLNHDAMYWYRQDPGQGLRLIYYSQIVNDFQKGDIAEGYSVSREKKESFPLTVTSAQKNPTAFYLCASSKGDILNTEAFFGQGTRLTVV.

The chain recombines TRBV4-1 with TRBJ2-5, with D perhaps matching TRBD1 (5 bases). CDR3 size: 16 residues. Germline CDR1 reads MGHRA; CDR2 reads YSYEKL. With 0 bases removed from V and 1 base from J, the gap between germline ends came to 12 bases. The CDR3 nucleotides read TGCGCCAGCAGCCAAGACCCAGGGCTGAGCCAAGAGACCCAGTACTTC. This translates into CASSQDPGLSQETQYF.

This chain links TRBV28 with TRBJ2-2; 10 bases fit TRBD2. The V gene end was trimmed by 5 bases and the J gene end by 7 bases; junction bases not matched to a gene: 19. This CDR3 contains 19 residues. The germline V gene has CDR1 MDHEN and CDR2 SYDVKM. The CDR3 loop reads CASSGQTGSGRTGFGELFF. The CDR3 DNA reads as TGTGCCAGCAGTGGACAGACCGGTAGCGGGAGGACCGGATTCGGGGAGCTGTTTTTT.

The chain has TRBV14 and TRBJ2-3; D is perhaps TRBD2 (7 bases). CDR1 is SGHDN, CDR2 FVKESK, per germline. V was shortened by 6 bases and J by 6 bases, with 22 bases between the two germline ends. The CDR3 loop spans 16 amino acids. The CDR3 nucleotides read TGTGCCAGCAGACAGGGACTAACGGCCCCCGTGGATACGCAGTATTTT. This sequence encodes CASRQGLTAPVDTQYF.

V gene TRBV11-2 combines with J gene TRBJ1-2; 7 nucleotides align to TRBD1. Trimming cost V 5 bases and J 4 bases; bases outside gene matches: 7. The length of the CDR3 is 14 residues. CDR1 is SGHAT, CDR2 FQNNGV, per germline. The CDR3 region is CASSPTGVPYGYTF. DNA of the CDR3: TGTGCCAGCAGCCCAACAGGGGTTCCCTATGGCTACACCTTC.

This chain joins TRBV7-2 and TRBJ2-7; TRBD2 matches at 8 bases. Trimming removed 2 bases from V and 2 bases from J; junction bases left unmatched: 8. Germline V CDR1 and CDR2: SGHTA, FQGNSA. This CDR3 region has 16 residues. The CDR3 sequence: CASSLKGSGATYEQYF. The CDR3 bases are TGTGCCAGCAGCTTAAAAGGTAGCGGGGCCACCTACGAGCAGTACTTC. The complete variable domain, with remaining parts taken from reference TRBV7-2 and TRBJ2-7, reads GAGVSQSPSNKVTEKGKDVELRCDPISGHTALYWYRQSLGQGLEFLIYFQGNSAPDKSGLPSDRFSAERTGGSVSTLTIQRTQQEDSAVYLCASSLKGSGATYEQYFGPGTRLTVT.

The chain carries TRBV2 and TRBJ1-1, with D perhaps TRBD1 (6 bases). The CDR3 has 15 amino acids. Germline lookup yields CDR1 SNHLY and CDR2 FYNNEI. The V end was cut by 2 bases, the J end by 0 bases, with 10 bases between. As DNA, the CDR3 is TGTGCCAGCAGTGAACTAGGGGGGGTGAACACTGAAGCTTTCTTT. It specifies CASSELGGVNTEAFF.

This clone was counted once. J is TRBJ2-7 and V is TRBV5-4; 8 nucleotides line up with TRBD1. J gave up 4 bases and V 0 bases, and 9 bases lay outside the gene matches. Looked up from germline, CDR1 is SGHNT and CDR2 is YYREEE (reference sequence). This CDR3 is 16 amino acids long. The CDR3 sequence is CASSLGRDRNTYEQYF. The DNA for the CDR3 is TGTGCCAGCAGCTTGGGCCGGGACAGGAATACTTACGAGCAGTACTTC.

CDR3 DNA sequence: TGTGCCAGTAGTTGGGGACGGGGGTTGAAGACCCAGTACTTC. This codes for CASSWGRGLKTQYF. V is TRBV19 and J is TRBJ2-5, with a tentative D call TRBD2 (6 bases). The V end was cut by 5 bases, the J end by 6 bases, with 16 bases between. The CDR3 has 14 residues. The germline CDR1 and CDR2 sequences are LNHDA and SQIVND (reference sequence).

The sample holds one count of this clone. The chain combines TRBV3-1 (or the pseudogene TRBV3-2) with TRBJ2-1, with D tentatively TRBD2 (6 bases). This CDR3 region has 15 residues. Deletions cut 1 base from V and 6 bases from J, with 13 bases between. The germline gives CDR1 LGHDT, CDR2 YNNKEL (reference sequence). In DNA form, the CDR3 reads TGTGCCAGCAGCCAAGCGGAGGGTTTCGGCAATGAGCAGTTCTTC. Its translation is CASSQAEGFGNEQFF.

This chain links TRBV9 with TRBJ2-2, with D possibly TRBD2 on 6 matching bases. Germline V gene data show CDR1 as SGDLS and CDR2 as YYNGEE. Trimming removed 0 bases from V and 2 bases from J, with 11 bases in between. The CDR3 runs 16 residues. In nucleotides, the CDR3 is TGTGCCAGCAGCGTAGGGGGACTCCACAACACCGGGGAGCTGTTTTTT. Protein: CASSVGGLHNTGELFF.

This clone was seen just once. This rearrangement joins TRBV3-1 (or the pseudogene TRBV3-2) to TRBJ2-1, with a tentative D call TRBD2 (6 bases). Per the germline V gene, CDR1 is LGHDT and CDR2 is YNNKEL (reference sequence). The V gene lost 1 base and the J gene lost 6 bases, with 10 bases spanning the gap. This CDR3 has 14 residues. The CDR3 nucleotides are TGTGCCAGCAGCCAAGCGGGAGAGGTCAATGAGCAGTTCTTC. Translating gives CASSQAGEVNEQFF.

The chain has TRBV2 and TRBJ2-4, with D possibly matching TRBD2 (6 bases). V was pared by 6 bases and J by 2 bases, with 20 bases between. Germline values: CDR1 SNHLY, CDR2 FYNNEI. This CDR3 has 17 amino acids. Here the CDR3 reads CASREAGLRRTKNIQYF. In nucleotides, the CDR3 is TGTGCCAGCAGGGAGGCGGGGTTAAGGAGGACCAAAAACATTCAGTACTTC.

The rearrangement joins TRBV10-3 to TRBJ1-5, with TRBD1 as a possible D gene (6 bases). The CDR3 is 17 amino acids. Per the germline V gene, CDR1 is ENHRY and CDR2 is SYGVKD. In DNA, the CDR3 is TGTGCTCAGGAAGACCGGACAGCCCCGTGTGGCAATCAGCCCCAGCATTTT. Its translation is CAQEDRTAPCGNQPQHF.

The chain has TRBV5-1 and TRBJ2-2; 14 bases align to TRBD2. After removal of 4 bases from V and 6 bases from J, the junction contained 5 bases not matched to a gene. CDR3 size: 16 residues. CDR1 is SGHRS, CDR2 YFSETQ, per germline. The CDR3 loop reads CASSPGLAGAAGELFF. The DNA for the CDR3 is TGCGCCAGCAGCCCGGGACTAGCGGGAGCGGCCGGGGAGCTGTTTTTT.

The chain combines TRBV4-3 with TRBJ1-4; tentatively, D is TRBD1 (5 bases). The CDR3 runs to 15 residues. The ends were cut back, 4 bases at V and 7 bases at J, with 16 bases in the middle. Germline V gene sequence: CDR1 LGHNA, CDR2 YSLEER. CDR3 nucleotide sequence: TGCGCCAGCAGCCTAGACGGGGCGGGGGGTGAAAAACTGTTTTTT. Amino acids: CASSLDGAGGEKLFF.

The V gene is TRBV27, the J gene TRBJ1-1; D is uncertain. With 4 bases removed from V and 1 base from J, the gap between germline ends came to 10 bases. Germline CDR1 reads MNHEY; CDR2 reads SMNVEV (reference sequence). The CDR3 runs 14 residues. The CDR3 protein is CASSYYGANTEAFF. CDR3 in DNA: TGTGCCAGCAGTTATTATGGAGCGAACACTGAAGCTTTCTTT.

This clone showed up just once. The rearrangement uses TRBV11-2 and TRBJ2-1, with TRBD1 as a possible D gene (6 bases). Looked up from germline, CDR1 is SGHAT and CDR2 is FQNNGV. The CDR3 is made up of 14 amino acids. V lost 5 bases and J lost 8, with 16 bases in between. Here the CDR3 DNA reads TGTGCCAGCAGCCCCCTGGGGGCGCTATATGAGCAGTTCTTC. It is translated as CASSPLGALYEQFF.

This clone was counted only a few times. V and J are TRBV7-2 and TRBJ2-5; D perhaps matches TRBD2 (6 bases). With 1 base removed from V and 5 bases from J, the gap between germline ends came to 11 bases. Germline V lookup: CDR1 SGHTA, CDR2 FQGNSA. The CDR3 covers 14 residues. The CDR3 region is CASSLGGSGETQYF. CDR3 bases: TGTGCCAGCAGCTTAGGTGGGAGCGGGGAGACCCAGTACTTC.

V usage is TRBV19 and J usage is TRBJ2-1, with 11 bases aligning to TRBD2. J lost 4 bases, V lost 9 bases, and 14 bases had no gene match. The germline gives CDR1 LNHDA, CDR2 SQIVND (reference sequence). The CDR3 runs to 17 residues. CDR3 nucleotides: TGTGCCAGCGCAACTAGCGGGAGCCTCTTAAGGTACAATGAGCAGTTCTTC. Amino acids: CASATSGSLLRYNEQFF.

The V gene is TRBV28, the J gene TRBJ2-7; D is possibly TRBD1 (6 bases). The germline V gene encodes CDR1 MDHEN and CDR2 SYDVKM. V lost 5 bases and J 5 bases, leaving 13 bases between the germline ends. The CDR3 has 13 residues. The CDR3 coding sequence is TGTGCCAGCAGTCGTAAACAGGGCCACGAGCAGTACTTC. The encoded protein is CASSRKQGHEQYF.